These 32 T cell receptor beta chains were all obtained from the same sample, sequenced in a study of human T cells and chemical hapten exposure. From the RACE reads, TCRdb called clonotypes with MiXCR, one entry per CDR3 protein. The repertoire holds 210,000 or so distinct CDR3 sequences, with 20% to 25% as singletons. Time point in this sample: patch test 3, about 24 weeks after DPC sensitization. The treatment was: therapeutic diphenylcyclopropenone sensitization with weekly scalp DPC. Source: whole blood, taken in connection with sensitization to the hapten diphenylcyclopropenone (DPC). Every receptor here comes from a woman in her thirties or forties with alopecia areata. Some clones in this sample may be carry-over from other donors' samples.

This clonotype showed up just a few times. The chain uses TRBV24-1 and TRBJ2-2; D may correspond to TRBD1 or TRBD2 (5 bases each). V was pared by 6 bases and J by 2 bases, with 12 bases between. Germline lookup yields CDR1 KGHDR and CDR2 SFDVKD. The CDR3 runs 15 residues. The CDR3 nucleotides read TGTGCCACCAGTCCCTGGGGGACCAACACCGGGGAGCTGTTTTTT. It encodes CATSPWGTNTGELFF.

V gene TRBV6-6 combines with J gene TRBJ2-3, with 7 bases that match TRBD2. J lost 1 base, V lost 8 bases, and 9 bases had no gene match. Germline CDR1 MNHNY, CDR2 SVGAGI (reference sequence). The CDR3 totals 15 residues. The CDR3 DNA follows: TGTGCCAGCCGGTGGGGGGGGATCGGCACAGATACGCAGTATTTT. This gives the protein CASRWGGIGTDTQYF.

The V gene is TRBV27, the J gene TRBJ2-2; 9 bases fit TRBD1. CDR1 is MNHEY and CDR2 is SMNVEV in the germline V gene (reference sequence). The junction had 7 bases not matched to a gene; V was cut back by 6 bases and J by 5 bases. This CDR3 is built from 15 residues. The DNA of the CDR3 is TGTGCCAGCAGCCGGGGACAGGGCTCGACCGGGGAGCTGTTTTTT. Its translation: CASSRGQGSTGELFF.

This clonotype was counted ten times or more. This chain links TRBV5-5 with TRBJ1-1; 8 bases are a match to TRBD1. The CDR3 has 15 amino acids. Germline CDR1 is SGHKS and CDR2 is YYEKEE (reference sequence). V shed 0 bases and J 0 bases; nucleotides not matched to a gene: 1. In DNA form, the CDR3 reads TGTGCCAGCAGCTTGGGGACAGGGATGAACACTGAAGCTTTCTTT. This sequence encodes CASSLGTGMNTEAFF.

This clonotype appeared a few times. This sequence joins TRBV3-1 and TRBJ2-1; D assignment may be TRBD1 or TRBD2 (6 bases each). Germline CDR1 and CDR2: LGHDT and YNNKEL (reference sequence). Trimming stripped 0 bases from V and 9 bases from J, with 9 bases between. CDR3 length: 13 residues. The CDR3 here is CASSQDGGSEQFF. The CDR3 nucleotides read TGTGCCAGCAGCCAAGACGGGGGCAGTGAGCAGTTCTTC.

The V gene is TRBV9, the J gene TRBJ2-7; tentative D call: TRBD1 (6 bases). V was trimmed by 1 base and J by 2 bases, leaving 10 bases between them. Germline CDR1 and CDR2: SGDLS and YYNGEE. The CDR3 is 14 residues long. CDR3 amino acids: CASSVFGGPYEQYF. CDR3 nucleotide sequence: TGTGCCAGCAGCGTATTTGGGGGCCCCTACGAGCAGTACTTC.

This clonotype showed up just a few times. The rearrangement uses TRBV28 and TRBJ2-7, with 7 bases aligning to TRBD1. Germline V lookup: CDR1 MDHEN, CDR2 SYDVKM. The CDR3 spans 11 residues. The CDR3 loop is CATGWSYEQYF. DNA for the CDR3: TGTGCGACAGGGTGGTCCTACGAGCAGTACTTC. The complete variable domain, with remaining parts taken from reference TRBV28 and TRBJ2-7, reads DVKVTQSSRYLVKRTGEKVFLECVQDMDHENMFWYRQDPGLGLRLIYFSYDVKMKEKGDIPEGYSVSREKKERFSLILESASTNQTSMYLCATGWSYEQYFGPGTRLTVT.

The chain combines TRBV25-1 with TRBJ1-2, with D perhaps TRBD1 (6 bases). CDR3 size: 13 residues. Germline V lookup: CDR1 MGHDK, CDR2 SYGVNS. V shed 3 bases and J shed 6 bases, with 11 bases lying between them. CDR3 DNA: TGTGCCAGCAGTGAGAACGGACAGCATGGCTACACCTTC. Translating gives CASSENGQHGYTF.

V usage is TRBV29-1 and J usage is TRBJ2-7; maybe TRBD1 (6 bases). Trimming pared 7 bases from V and 3 bases from J, leaving 13 bases between. The CDR3 is 12 residues long. Germline V gene sequence: CDR1 SQVTM, CDR2 ANQGSEA. The DNA for the CDR3 is TGCAGCGCTACTGCGGACAGCTACGAGCAGTACTTC. This translates into CSATADSYEQYF.

The V call is TRBV5-1, the J call TRBJ2-1; 9 positions agree with TRBD1. The length of the CDR3 is 15 residues. Germline V gene sequence: CDR1 SGHRS, CDR2 YFSETQ. J gave up 4 bases and V 5 bases, and 7 bases lay outside the gene matches. The CDR3 bases are TGCGCCAGCAGGATCGGGACAGGGACTTACAATGAGCAGTTCTTC. It codes for CASRIGTGTYNEQFF. Filled out from reference TRBV5-1 and TRBJ2-1, the complete variable domain reads KAGVTQTPRYLIKTRGQQVTLSCSPISGHRSVSWYQQTPGQGLQFLFEYFSETQRNKGNFPGRFSGRQFSNSRSEMNVSTLELGDSALYLCASRIGTGTYNEQFFGPGTRLTVL.

This clonotype has more than one count but fewer than ten. The chain combines TRBV6-2 or TRBV6-3 with TRBJ2-1; no reliable D call. This CDR3 spans 14 amino acids. Trimming removed 0 bases from V and 4 bases from J, with 7 bases in between. Germline V gene lookup returns CDR1 MNHEY and CDR2 SVGEGT. The CDR3 nucleotides read TGTGCCAGCAGTTACTCGATTACTTACAATGAGCAGTTCTTC. The encoded protein is CASSYSITYNEQFF.

The chain recombines TRBV19 with TRBJ1-2; D might be TRBD1 (6 bases). CDR1 is LNHDA and CDR2 is SQIVND in the germline V gene (reference sequence). V gave up 3 bases and J gave up 5 bases, with 16 bases separating them. The CDR3 consists of 15 residues. For the CDR3, the DNA is TGTGCCAGTAGTATCTCGGGAGGACAGTTATATGGCTACACCTTC. As protein: CASSISGGQLYGYTF.

A few counts support this clonotype. V is TRBV5-1 and J is TRBJ2-7, with 7 bases matching TRBD2. The length of the CDR3 is 15 residues. The ends lost 1 base at V and 5 bases at J; junction bases unmatched: 9. Germline V lookup: CDR1 SGHRS, CDR2 YFSETQ. The CDR3: CASSLSGLSLDEQYF. The CDR3, as DNA: TGCGCCAGCAGCTTGTCGGGACTAAGTCTCGACGAGCAGTACTTC.

The V and J genes are TRBV12-3 or TRBV12-4 and TRBJ2-3; 7 bases fit TRBD2. The CDR3 spans 14 residues. The junction had 6 bases not matched to a gene; V was cut back by 6 bases and J by 3 bases. The CDR3 is CASRKAGKTDTQYF. The CDR3 nucleotides read TGTGCCAGCAGAAAAGCGGGAAAGACAGATACGCAGTATTTT.

CDR3 protein: CATSRVGTRGEQYF. The DNA of the CDR3 is TGTGCCACCAGCAGAGTAGGGACTAGAGGCGAGCAGTACTTC. The chain combines TRBV15 with TRBJ2-7, with 8 nucleotides matching TRBD2. The CDR3 sequence is 14 residues long. V dropped 1 base and J dropped 6; count of bases not matched to a gene: 5. The germline V gene encodes CDR1 LNHNV and CDR2 YYDKDF (reference sequence).

This clonotype was found a few times. The chain has TRBV6-2 or TRBV6-3 and TRBJ2-1, with D uncertain. Germline assignment: CDR1 MNHEY and CDR2 SVGEGT. This CDR3 is 13 amino acids long. Deletions cut 7 bases from V and 4 bases from J, with 11 bases between. This CDR3 is CASTPAVYNEQFF. The CDR3 coding sequence is TGTGCCAGCACCCCGGCCGTTTACAATGAGCAGTTCTTC.

In regard to this clonotype: At one end the junction does not follow the germline gene, possibly because of a read error. The J gene is TRBJ2-7, the V gene TRBV6-6; TRBD1 might be the D (5 bases). This CDR3 spans 13 amino acids. The germline V gene encodes CDR1 MNHNY and CDR2 SVGAGI (reference sequence). The DNA of the CDR3 is TGTGTCAGCAGTGCCCCAGGGCGCGACGAGCAGTACTTC. Protein product: CVSSAPGRDEQYF.

This clonotype was counted many times. This chain uses TRBV29-1 with TRBJ2-6, with 12 bases matching TRBD1. Germline V gene data show CDR1 as SQVTM and CDR2 as ANQGSEA. The trim removed 6 bases at V and 0 bases at J, leaving 6 bases unmatched. The CDR3 is 17 amino acids. For the CDR3, the DNA is TGCAGCGTGGACCCGGGACAGGGGGCCTCTGGGGCCAACGTCCTGACTTTC. It yields the protein CSVDPGQGASGANVLTF.

This clonotype was observed a handful of times. The chain has TRBV20-1 and TRBJ2-3; D not resolved. Germline values: CDR1 DFQATT, CDR2 SNEGSKA (reference sequence). The CDR3 consists of 16 residues. Trimming removed 2 bases from V and 0 bases from J, with 15 bases in between. The chain's CDR3 is CSARLLRVASTDTQYF. In nucleotides, the CDR3 is TGCAGTGCTAGACTCCTCCGCGTTGCTAGCACAGATACGCAGTATTTT.

This clonotype has ten or more counts. V and J are TRBV29-1 and TRBJ1-4; D is undetermined. Germline CDR1 is SQVTM and CDR2 is ANQGSEA. The CDR3 contains 13 residues. The ends were cut back, 7 bases at V and 4 bases at J, with 13 bases in the middle. CDR3 in amino acids: CSARFSVNEKLFF. For the CDR3, the DNA is TGCAGCGCCCGATTCTCCGTTAATGAAAAACTGTTTTTT.

The chain joins TRBV15 to TRBJ2-3, with 8 bases identical to TRBD1. This CDR3 is built from 13 residues. The germline V gene has CDR1 LNHNV and CDR2 YYDKDF (reference sequence). The V gene end was trimmed by 3 bases and the J gene end by 8 bases; junction bases not matched to a gene: 4. The DNA of the CDR3 is TGTGCCACCAGCAGGGACAGGGAAGGTACGCAGTATTTT. Translating it yields CATSRDREGTQYF.

This clonotype was seen ten or more times. V is TRBV20-1 and J is TRBJ1-5; no clear D gene. The CDR3 is 15 residues long. The ends were cut back, 3 bases at V and 3 bases at J, with 15 bases in the middle. Germline V CDR1 and CDR2: DFQATT, SNEGSKA (reference sequence). In nucleotides, the CDR3 is TGCAGTGCTAGGGACCGTGGGCACTTCAATCAGCCCCAGCATTTT. The encoded protein is CSARDRGHFNQPQHF.

This clonotype has a handful of counts. The chain recombines TRBV29-1 with TRBJ2-3; 10 nucleotides match TRBD2. V was clipped by 6 bases and J by 3 bases; unmatched bases: 9. Germline lookup yields CDR1 SQVTM and CDR2 ANQGSEA. The CDR3 has 15 residues. CDR3 protein: CSVERSGRRTDTQYF. In DNA form, the CDR3 reads TGCAGCGTAGAGCGTAGCGGGAGGCGGACAGATACGCAGTATTTT.

The chain couples TRBV20-1 to TRBJ1-4; TRBD1 matches 8 bases. The CDR3 has 15 amino acids. The germline V gene has CDR1 DFQATT and CDR2 SNEGSKA (reference sequence). V was pared by 0 bases and J by 5 bases, with 5 bases of the junction left unmatched. The CDR3 sequence: CSARDPTGANEKLFF. The CDR3 bases are TGCAGTGCTAGAGATCCGACAGGGGCGAATGAAAAACTGTTTTTT.

This clonotype was seen repeatedly, ten times or more. The gene calls are TRBV4-2 and TRBJ2-3; D is ambiguous. The V gene lost 1 base and the J gene lost 2 bases, with 10 bases spanning the gap. The CDR3 is made up of 15 amino acids. Germline CDR1 reads LGHNA; CDR2 reads YNFKEQ. The CDR3 is CASSQGGEITDTQYF. CDR3 coding DNA: TGTGCCAGCAGCCAAGGTGGCGAAATCACAGATACGCAGTATTTT.

This chain joins TRBV27 and TRBJ2-1, with a weak D call TRBD2 (6 bases). Per the germline V gene, CDR1 is MNHEY and CDR2 is SMNVEV (reference sequence). Trimming pared 4 bases from V and 6 bases from J, leaving 10 bases between. The CDR3 length is 13 residues. Here the CDR3 reads CASSWRGRNEQFF. The DNA for the CDR3 is TGTGCCAGCAGTTGGAGGGGTCGCAATGAGCAGTTCTTC.

The V and J genes are TRBV11-1 and TRBJ1-1; 8 bases line up with TRBD1. CDR3 size: 12 residues. After removal of 6 bases from V and 11 bases from J, the junction contained 8 bases not matched to a gene. The germline V gene has CDR1 SGHAT and CDR2 FQDESV (reference sequence). Here the CDR3 reads CASSSDRGSAFF. DNA for the CDR3: TGTGCCAGCAGTTCAGACAGGGGCAGTGCTTTCTTT.

This clonotype was counted between two and nine times. The chain links TRBV4-2 to TRBJ2-1, with D unresolved. The CDR3 length is 14 residues. CDR1 LGHNA and CDR2 YNFKEQ come from the germline V gene. V was cut by 0 bases and J by 4 bases, with 7 bases left in between. Here the CDR3 reads CASSQDKEYNEQFF. In DNA, the CDR3 is TGTGCCAGCAGCCAAGATAAGGAATACAATGAGCAGTTCTTC.

This clonotype was found a few times. V gene TRBV29-1 combines with J gene TRBJ2-2; D uncertain. The CDR3 runs to 12 residues. Germline V gene lookup returns CDR1 SQVTM and CDR2 ANQGSEA. The V gene lost 5 bases and the J gene lost 8 bases, with 12 bases spanning the gap. The chain's CDR3 is CSVILTSGELFF. CDR3 coding DNA: TGCAGCGTTATACTGACTTCAGGGGAGCTGTTTTTT.

The gene calls are TRBV6-5 and TRBJ2-7; 8 nucleotides align to TRBD1. Germline CDR1 is MNHEY and CDR2 is SVGAGI. With V trimmed by 5 bases and J by 4 bases, 7 bases remained unmatched. The CDR3 covers 14 residues. Written as DNA, the CDR3 is TGTGCCAGCAGTATGGACAGGGTCCTTTACGAGCAGTACTTC. It is translated as CASSMDRVLYEQYF.

With regard to this clonotype: A much bigger clone sits one base away, suggesting this may be a read error. This chain connects TRBV7-2 to TRBJ2-7; D is unclear. The length of the CDR3 is 11 residues. Germline lookup yields CDR1 SGHTA and CDR2 FQGNSA. Trimming shortened V by 4 bases and J by 2 bases, and 3 bases separated the two germline ends. In nucleotides, the CDR3 is TGTGCCAGCAGCTGGGCCTACGAGCAGTACTTC. It is translated as CASSWAYEQYF.

This clonotype turned up a few times. V and J are TRBV7-6 and TRBJ2-1; 9 bases are shared with TRBD2. The CDR3 spans 17 residues. Germline lookup yields CDR1 SGHVS and CDR2 FNYEAQ. The J segment lost 2 bases and the V segment lost 1 base, leaving 6 bases of the junction unmatched. CDR3 sequence (DNA): TGTGCCAGCAGCTTAGAACCTAGCGGGGCTCCCTACAATGAGCAGTTCTTC. This codes for CASSLEPSGAPYNEQFF.